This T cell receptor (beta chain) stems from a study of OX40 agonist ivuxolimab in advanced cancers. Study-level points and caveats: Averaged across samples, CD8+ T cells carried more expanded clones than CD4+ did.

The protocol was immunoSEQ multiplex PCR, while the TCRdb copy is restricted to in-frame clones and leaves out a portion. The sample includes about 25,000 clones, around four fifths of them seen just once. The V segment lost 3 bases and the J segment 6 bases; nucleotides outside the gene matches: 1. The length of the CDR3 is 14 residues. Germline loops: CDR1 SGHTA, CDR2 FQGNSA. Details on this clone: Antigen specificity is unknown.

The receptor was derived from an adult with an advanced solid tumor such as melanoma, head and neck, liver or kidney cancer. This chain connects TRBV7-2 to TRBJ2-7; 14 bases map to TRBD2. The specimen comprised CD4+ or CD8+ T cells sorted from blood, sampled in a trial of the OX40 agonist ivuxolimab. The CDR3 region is CASSLTSGRAEQYF. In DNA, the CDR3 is TGTGCCAGCAGCTTGACTAGCGGGAGGGCCGAGCAGTACTTC. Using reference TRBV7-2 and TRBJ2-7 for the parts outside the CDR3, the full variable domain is GAGVSQSPSNKVTEKGKDVELRCDPISGHTALYWYRQSLGQGLEFLIYFQGNSAPDKSGLPSDRFSAERTGGSVSTLTIQRTQQEDSAVYLCASSLTSGRAEQYFGPGTRLTVT.